This entry features one T cell receptor (beta chain) sequence. The antigen this receptor binds is unknown. Base quality data are lacking; no much larger clone is found one base away. Trimming accounts for 7 bases at V and 4 bases at J, while the number of junction bases matched to no gene is 7. The germline V gene gives CDR1 as MDHEN and CDR2 as SYDVKM. The CDR3 goes from the cysteine to the phenylalanine over 16 residues. Of the read, only the CDR3 DNA is kept; its 48 bases are in frame from base 1. Each collaborating institution followed its own protocols to collect whole blood in K2EDTA tubes. For TCRbeta analysis, collaborators shipped samples as frozen whole blood, isolated PBMCs, or DNA extracted from either of those sample types. TCRbeta CDR3 regions were amplified from genomic DNA by means of the immunoSEQ Assay, a bias-controlled multiplex PCR. The study's own analysis went as follows. The number of nucleated cells in each sample was estimated by amplification of reference gene primers within the assay. Sequence reads were collapsed and filtered to measure the absolute abundance of every unique TCRbeta CDR3 rearrangement. Productive Simpson clonality was computed per sample as the square root of Simpson's diversity index over productive rearrangements. TCRdb re-hosts the immuneACCESS table, in-frame sequences only. Its copies lack some clones; in the studies checked, an unresolved V gene accounts for under half of them, and the cause for the rest is not known. V, J and clone size are those of that table, while D and trimming were read from the DNA. The sample has more than 95,000 clones on record, around 76% of them singletons. In total, the top ten clones hold just under 20% of the sample.

These data come from a study of blood T cell repertoires in COVID-19 (dated by TCRdb to between 2020 and 2021). Looking at the study overall: Collaborator samples came from the United States, Italy and Spain and covered acute and convalescent phases of COVID-19. The prospective study material was composed of cDNA or gDNA derived from T cells, B-cell-depleted T cells, or PBMCs. Deeply sampled blood TCRbeta repertoires from subjects exposed to, actively infected with, or recovered from COVID-19 were included in the dataset. The repertoires were made available in a free public database intended to serve as a resource for research on the immune response to SARS-CoV-2. The samples were drawn from the first 160 participants of the ongoing ImmuneRACE study and from under 1,500 subjects provided by 6 global collaborators. Sample metadata almost always included a de-identified subject ID, COVID-19 status, age in years and sex. Where HLA class I and class II types were available, the types were taken from metadata supplied by the sample provider, not from assay-based typing.

Beyond this particular receptor, the publication reports: Clinical and demographic metadata were provided uncurated, with the amount varying by source and participant.

This chain joins TRBV28 to TRBJ2-2; a stretch of 12 junction bases matches TRBD2. The sequence derives from a woman between 65 and 79 years old with acute or convalescent COVID-19. Sequencing used peripheral blood. Here the CDR3 is given as CASIRTSGAGTGELFF. The DNA sequence is TGTGCCAGCATTCGGACTAGCGGGGCGGGCACCGGGGAGCTGTTTTTT. The CDR3 plus the reference TRBV28 and TRBJ2-2 genes for the other parts give the full variable domain: DVKVTQSSRYLVKRTGEKVFLECVQDMDHENMFWYRQDPGLGLRLIYFSYDVKMKEKGDIPEGYSVSREKKERFSLILESASTNQTSMYLCASIRTSGAGTGELFFGEGSRLTVL.